These 20 T cell receptor beta chains share one sample of origin, sequenced in a study of shared clonotypes between healthy human individuals (TCRdb year 2020). Libraries were made using the immunoSEQ multiplex PCR assay. TCRdb retrieved this table from immuneACCESS and kept in-frame rearrangements only. Not all clones are present; in checked studies, unresolved V genes account for under half, and no reason is known for the remainder. The sample includes 2 million to 3 million clones, with 90% to 95% observed a single time. The top ten hold approximately 0.35% of the sample. Sequences were obtained from naive CD4+ T cells from PBMCs. Per the publication, the cell subset or site label means: CD45RA+ positively selected. The source is a young man in good health. Some clones in this sample may be carry-over from other donors' samples.

The V gene is TRBV5-1, the J gene TRBJ2-5; D may be TRBD1 (6 bases). The CDR3 length is 14 residues. The germline V gene encodes CDR1 SGHRS and CDR2 YFSETQ. The germline V and J ends were trimmed by 2 bases and 5 bases, with 13 bases remaining between them. The CDR3 DNA follows: TGCGCCAGCAGCTTTAAGACAGGAACCGAGACCCAGTACTTC. It specifies CASSFKTGTETQYF.

The J gene is TRBJ1-5, the V gene TRBV7-9; D gene uncertain. The CDR3 consists of 15 residues. The germline V gene encodes CDR1 SEHNR and CDR2 FQNEAQ (reference sequence). Trimming stripped 4 bases from V and 2 bases from J, with 12 bases between. The CDR3 coding sequence is TGTGCCAGCAGCTCCGCAAAGCGGGGCAATCAGCCCCAGCATTTT. Protein product: CASSSAKRGNQPQHF.

This clone was seen a handful of times. V is TRBV4-1 and J is TRBJ2-2; tentative D call: TRBD2 (6 bases). The CDR3 loop spans 16 amino acids. The germline CDR1 and CDR2 sequences are MGHRA and YSYEKL. V gave up 1 base and J gave up 4 bases, with 13 bases separating them. The CDR3 region has the DNA TGCGCCAGCAGCCAAGCGAAGGGACTTCTCACCGGGGAGCTGTTTTTT. This gives the protein CASSQAKGLLTGELFF.

The chain is built from TRBV6-1 and TRBJ2-1; 8 bases are shared with TRBD1. Germline trimming cut 8 bases from V and 5 bases from J; bases unmatched to any gene: 11. Germline CDR1 is MNHNS and CDR2 is SASEGT. The CDR3 has 15 residues. CDR3 amino acids: CASGVMQGADNEQFF. The CDR3 DNA reads TGTGCCAGCGGTGTTATGCAGGGGGCGGACAATGAGCAGTTCTTC.

The CDR3 is CASSFSGLAEQETQYF. CDR3 sequence (DNA): TGTGCCAGCAGCTTTTCGGGACTAGCGGAACAAGAGACCCAGTACTTC. This rearrangement joins TRBV5-6 to TRBJ2-5, with TRBD2 identical over 11 bases. The J segment lost 2 bases and the V segment lost 2 bases, leaving 5 bases of the junction unmatched. Germline-derived CDR1 and CDR2 are SGHDT and YYEEEE. The CDR3 has 16 residues. The complete variable domain, with remaining parts taken from reference TRBV5-6 and TRBJ2-5, reads DAGVTQSPTHLIKTRGQQVTLRCSPKSGHDTVSWYQQALGQGPQFIFQYYEEEERQRGNFPDRFSGHQFPNYSSELNVNALLLGDSALYLCASSFSGLAEQETQYFGPGTRLLVL.

The chain couples TRBV5-6 to TRBJ1-4; maybe TRBD1 (5 bases). Trimming stripped 4 bases from V and 3 bases from J, with 16 bases between. Germline CDR1 and CDR2: SGHDT and YYEEEE. This CDR3 contains 16 residues. CDR3 in DNA: TGTGCCAGCAGCGGCGGACAATTGCTCGCTAATGAAAAACTGTTTTTT. Translating it yields CASSGGQLLANEKLFF.

Notes on this clone: The same CDR3 can be traced to other DNA sequences in this sample. The chain employs TRBV7-9 and TRBJ1-1; no firm D call. The CDR3 is 11 amino acids. Between the trimmed V and J ends, which lost 2 bases and 2 bases, there was a span of 0 bases. CDR1 is SEHNR, CDR2 FQNEAQ, per germline (reference sequence). The CDR3: CASSLNTEAFF. Written as DNA, the CDR3 is TGTGCCAGCAGCTTAAACACTGAAGCTTTCTTT.

CDR3 nucleotide sequence: TGCAGCGTTGAGGTCAGTTTGTCGAACACTGAAGCTTTCTTT. This codes for CSVEVSLSNTEAFF. The V and J genes are TRBV29-1 and TRBJ1-1; D is unclear. Germline V gives CDR1 SQVTM, CDR2 ANQGSEA. This CDR3 has 14 amino acids. The germline V and J ends were trimmed by 3 bases and 1 base, with 12 bases remaining between them.

V and J are TRBV29-1 and TRBJ2-7; 10 bases align to TRBD1. Germline V gives CDR1 SQVTM, CDR2 ANQGSEA. The trim removed 5 bases at V and 1 base at J, leaving 8 bases unmatched. The CDR3 length is 15 residues. CDR3 nucleotides: TGCAGCGTTTCCAAACCGGGACAGGGGTCCTACGAGCAGTACTTC. As protein: CSVSKPGQGSYEQYF.

This chain uses TRBV7-3 with TRBJ2-2; TRBD1 aligns across 9 bases. Looked up from germline, CDR1 is SGHTA and CDR2 is FQGTGA. Unmatched junction bases numbered 7, after V lost 6 bases and J lost 2 bases. This CDR3 has 16 amino acids. CDR3 bases: TGTGCCAGCAGTTTACAGGGGGCGATAAACACCGGGGAGCTGTTTTTT. It codes for CASSLQGAINTGELFF.

The chain couples TRBV10-2 to TRBJ1-1, with D perhaps matching TRBD1 (6 bases). Germline CDR1 reads WSHSY; CDR2 reads SAAADI. The CDR3 runs 14 residues. Trimming cost V 3 bases and J 0 bases, with 8 bases left between them. CDR3: CASSDWDMNTEAFF. In DNA, the CDR3 is TGCGCCAGCAGTGATTGGGACATGAACACTGAAGCTTTCTTT.

V is TRBV27 and J is TRBJ1-4; no clear D. V lost 3 bases, J lost 8 bases, and 10 bases lay in between. The CDR3 runs to 13 residues. Germline V lookup: CDR1 MNHEY, CDR2 SMNVEV (reference sequence). The CDR3 DNA follows: TGTGCCAGCAGTTTTATGGCAACAGAAAAACTGTTTTTT. This encodes CASSFMATEKLFF.

The chain couples TRBV19 to TRBJ2-5; 15 bases fit TRBD2. CDR1 LNHDA and CDR2 SQIVND come from the germline V gene (reference sequence). The CDR3 sequence is 18 residues long. J gave up 1 base and V 4 bases, and 7 bases lay outside the gene matches. DNA for the CDR3: TGTGCCAGTAGTAAGGGACTAGCGGGAGGACCAATCCAAGAGACCCAGTACTTC. Amino acids: CASSKGLAGGPIQETQYF.

This chain joins TRBV7-9 and TRBJ2-7, with D hard to call. The CDR3 contains 11 residues. The V and J ends lost 5 bases and 3 bases respectively, with 5 bases between them. Germline assignment: CDR1 SEHNR and CDR2 FQNEAQ (reference sequence). CDR3 bases: TGTGCCAGCAGCCCCATCTACGAGCAGTACTTC. It specifies CASSPIYEQYF.

The chain joins TRBV10-3 to TRBJ1-1; 9 positions match TRBD1. Germline values: CDR1 ENHRY, CDR2 SYGVKD. This CDR3 comprises 17 residues. V lost 2 bases to trimming and J lost 0 bases; unmatched junction nucleotides: 7. The CDR3 DNA reads as TGTGCCATCAGTGAGACATTGGGACAGGGCCTGAACACTGAAGCTTTCTTT. It specifies CAISETLGQGLNTEAFF.

The J gene is TRBJ2-7, the V gene TRBV14; the D is unclear. V was clipped by 0 bases and J by 3 bases, with 6 bases between them. The CDR3 consists of 13 residues. Germline values: CDR1 SGHDN, CDR2 FVKESK. The CDR3 sequence: CASSQDGNYEQYF. CDR3 nucleotide sequence: TGTGCCAGCAGCCAAGATGGGAACTACGAGCAGTACTTC.

The rearrangement uses TRBV7-3 and TRBJ2-3; D is uncertain. The CDR3 has 13 amino acids. V dropped 5 bases and J dropped 0 bases, with 6 bases sitting between them. Germline values: CDR1 SGHTA, CDR2 FQGTGA. The CDR3 coding sequence is TGTGCCAGCAGCCGAAGTAGCACAGATACGCAGTATTTT. Translation: CASSRSSTDTQYF.

V is TRBV5-1 and J is TRBJ1-2, with TRBD1 matching 8 bases. V gave up 4 bases and J gave up 4 bases; unmatched junction bases: 9. The germline gives CDR1 SGHRS, CDR2 YFSETQ. The CDR3 runs 15 residues. The CDR3 loop reads CASSPTGAVSYGYTF. The CDR3 DNA reads TGCGCCAGCAGCCCGACAGGGGCGGTCAGCTATGGCTACACCTTC.

The V gene is TRBV7-2, the J gene TRBJ2-5; 11 positions match TRBD2. The CDR3 totals 15 residues. CDR1 and CDR2 (germline): SGHTA, FQGNSA. The V gene end was trimmed by 7 bases and the J gene end by 4 bases; junction bases not matched to a gene: 8. The CDR3 DNA reads TGTGCCAGCATCATTAGCGGGAGGGCCCCAGAGACCCAGTACTTC. Amino acids: CASIISGRAPETQYF.

The chain links TRBV18 to TRBJ2-5, with no clear D. This CDR3 has 13 amino acids. CDR1 is KGHSH and CDR2 is LQKENI in the germline V gene. The germline V and J ends were trimmed by 4 bases and 5 bases, with 11 bases remaining between them. CDR3 amino acids: CASSREQRETQYF. The CDR3 DNA sequence: TGTGCCAGCTCACGGGAACAAAGGGAGACCCAGTACTTC. The full variable domain, completed using reference TRBV18 and TRBJ2-5, is NAGVMQNPRHLVRRRGQEARLRCSPMKGHSHVYWYRQLPEEGLKFMVYLQKENIIDESGMPKERFSAEFPKEGPSILRIQQVVRGDSAAYFCASSREQRETQYFGPGTRLLVL.